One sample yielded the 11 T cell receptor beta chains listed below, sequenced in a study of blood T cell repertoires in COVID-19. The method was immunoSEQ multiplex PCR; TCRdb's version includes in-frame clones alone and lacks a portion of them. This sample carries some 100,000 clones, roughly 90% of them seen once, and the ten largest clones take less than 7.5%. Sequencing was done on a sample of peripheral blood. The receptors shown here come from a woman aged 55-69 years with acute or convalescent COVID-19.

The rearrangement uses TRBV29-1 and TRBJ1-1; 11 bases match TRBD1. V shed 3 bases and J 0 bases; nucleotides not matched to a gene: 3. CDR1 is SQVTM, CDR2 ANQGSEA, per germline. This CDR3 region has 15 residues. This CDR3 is CSVDGTGGMNTEAFF. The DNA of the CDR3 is TGCAGCGTTGACGGGACAGGGGGGATGAACACTGAAGCTTTCTTT.

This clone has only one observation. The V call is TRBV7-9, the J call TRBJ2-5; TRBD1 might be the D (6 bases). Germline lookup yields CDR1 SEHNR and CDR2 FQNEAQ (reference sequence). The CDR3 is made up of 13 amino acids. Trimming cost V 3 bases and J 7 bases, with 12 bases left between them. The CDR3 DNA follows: TGTGCCAGCAGCTTTCTGGGGGCCGGGACCCAGTACTTC. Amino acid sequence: CASSFLGAGTQYF.

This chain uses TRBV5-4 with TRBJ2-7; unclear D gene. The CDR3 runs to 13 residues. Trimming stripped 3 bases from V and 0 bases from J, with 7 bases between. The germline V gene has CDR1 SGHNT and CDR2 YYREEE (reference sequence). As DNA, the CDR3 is TGTGCCAGCAGCTACATTGGCTCCTACGAGCAGTACTTC. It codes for CASSYIGSYEQYF. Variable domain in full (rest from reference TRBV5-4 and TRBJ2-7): ETGVTQSPTHLIKTRGQQVTLRCSSQSGHNTVSWYQQALGQGPQFIFQYYREEENGRGNFPPRFSGLQFPNYSSELNVNALELDDSALYLCASSYIGSYEQYFGPGTRLTVT.

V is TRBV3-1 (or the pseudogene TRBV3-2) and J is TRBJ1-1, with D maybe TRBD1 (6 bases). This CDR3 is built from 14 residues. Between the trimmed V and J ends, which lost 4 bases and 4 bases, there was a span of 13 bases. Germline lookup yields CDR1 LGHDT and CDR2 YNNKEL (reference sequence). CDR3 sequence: CASSPAAGATEAFF. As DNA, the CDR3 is TGTGCCAGCAGCCCAGCCGCGGGGGCCACTGAAGCTTTCTTT.

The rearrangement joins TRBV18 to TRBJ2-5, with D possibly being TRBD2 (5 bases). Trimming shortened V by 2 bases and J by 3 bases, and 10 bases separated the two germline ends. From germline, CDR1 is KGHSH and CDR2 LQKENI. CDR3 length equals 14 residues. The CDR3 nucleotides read TGTGCCAGCTCACCAACGGGGAGCAAAGAGACCCAGTACTTC. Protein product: CASSPTGSKETQYF.

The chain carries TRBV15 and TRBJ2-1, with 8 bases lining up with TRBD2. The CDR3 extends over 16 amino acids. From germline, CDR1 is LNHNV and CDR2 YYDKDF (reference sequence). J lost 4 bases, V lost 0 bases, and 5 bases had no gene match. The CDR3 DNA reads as TGTGCCACCAGCAGAGATAGGGCTAGCGGGTACAATGAGCAGTTCTTC. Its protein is CATSRDRASGYNEQFF. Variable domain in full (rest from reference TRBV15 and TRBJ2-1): DAMVIQNPRYQVTQFGKPVTLSCSQTLNHNVMYWYQQKSSQAPKLLFHYYDKDFNNEADTPDNFQSRRPNTSFCFLDIRSPGLGDTAMYLCATSRDRASGYNEQFFGPGTRLTVL.

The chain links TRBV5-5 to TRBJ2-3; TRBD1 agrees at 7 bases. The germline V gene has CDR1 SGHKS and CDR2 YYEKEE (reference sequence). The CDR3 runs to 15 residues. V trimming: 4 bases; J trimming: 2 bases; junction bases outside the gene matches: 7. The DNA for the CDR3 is TGTGCCAGCAGCCAAGGGACAGTCCACACAGATACGCAGTATTTT. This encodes CASSQGTVHTDTQYF.

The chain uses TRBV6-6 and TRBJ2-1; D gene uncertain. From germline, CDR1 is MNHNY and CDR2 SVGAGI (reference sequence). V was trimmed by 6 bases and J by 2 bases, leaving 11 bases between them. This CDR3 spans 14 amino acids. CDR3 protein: CASRSGIAYNEQFF. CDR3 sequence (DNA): TGTGCCAGCAGGTCAGGTATCGCCTACAATGAGCAGTTCTTC.

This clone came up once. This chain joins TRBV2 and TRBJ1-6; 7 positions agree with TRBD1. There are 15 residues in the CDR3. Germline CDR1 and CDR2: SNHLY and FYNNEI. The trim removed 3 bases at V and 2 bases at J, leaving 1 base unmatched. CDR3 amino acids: CASSERGPYNSPLHF. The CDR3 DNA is TGTGCCAGCAGTGAGAGGGGGCCCTATAATTCACCCCTCCACTTT.

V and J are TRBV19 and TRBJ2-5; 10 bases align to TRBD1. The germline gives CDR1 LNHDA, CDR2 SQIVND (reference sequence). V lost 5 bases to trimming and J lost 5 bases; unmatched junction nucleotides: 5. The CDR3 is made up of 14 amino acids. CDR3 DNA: TGTGCCAGTAGTCTGGGACAGGGGAGGGAGACCCAGTACTTC. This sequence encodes CASSLGQGRETQYF.

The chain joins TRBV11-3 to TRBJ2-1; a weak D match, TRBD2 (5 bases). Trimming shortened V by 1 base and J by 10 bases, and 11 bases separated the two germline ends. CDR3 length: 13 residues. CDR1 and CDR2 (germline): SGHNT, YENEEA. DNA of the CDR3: TGTGCCAGCAGCTTAGTCCGGGAAGGCGAGCAGTTCTTC. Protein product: CASSLVREGEQFF.